The 26 T cell receptor beta chains reported below all come from one sample, sequenced in a study of post-analysis software for immune sequencing data (dated by TCRdb to the mid-2010s). Their antigens are not known. Results the study describes overall, beyond this receptor: Significantly higher frequencies in patients than in controls were found for roughly 5 TRBV segments, including TRBV5-6, TRBV5-1 and TRBV20-1.

The method was PCR. The sample was run on an Illumina HiSeq 2500. To reduce PCR and sequencing biases, unique molecular identifiers were incorporated into the TCR beta cDNA libraries. TCRdb reprocessing: public reads trimmed at Q25 with fastp, clones called with MiXCR, in-frame beta chains kept. A single entry per CDR3 protein holds the most common genes and DNA from its merged rows. The sample table records roughly 650,000 distinct CDR3 sequences; 55% to 60% of these occur just once. The top ten constitute approximately 10% of the sample. Sequenced: blood. The receptors here all came from a girl aged 2 to 9 with multiple sclerosis.

This clonotype was seen more than once but under ten times. This chain connects TRBV7-9 to TRBJ2-2; unclear D gene. Trimming removed 3 bases from V and 1 base from J, with 9 bases in between. The CDR3 has 15 amino acids. Per germline, CDR1 SEHNR and CDR2 FQNEAQ (reference sequence). The CDR3 loop reads CASSFANQNTGELFF. In DNA form, the CDR3 reads TGTGCCAGCAGCTTCGCGAATCAGAACACCGGGGAGCTGTTTTTT.

This clonotype occurred a few times. In DNA, the CDR3 is TGTGCCACCAGTGAGGGAACAGGGCCTCAAGAGACCCAGTACTTC. It encodes CATSEGTGPQETQYF. The chain is built from TRBV24-1 and TRBJ2-5; D is possibly TRBD1 (6 bases). Germline-derived CDR1 and CDR2 are KGHDR and SFDVKD. The CDR3 spans 15 residues. V lost 4 bases and J lost 2, with 13 bases in between.

In its sample, this clonotype was seen once. The CDR3 is CAISGRDAANTGELFF. CDR3 bases: TGTGCCATCAGTGGCCGGGACGCCGCGAACACCGGGGAGCTGTTTTTT. The V and J genes are TRBV10-3 and TRBJ2-2; D tentatively reads TRBD1 or TRBD2 (5 bases each). V shed 4 bases and J shed 0 bases, with 12 bases lying between them. The CDR3 sequence is 16 residues long. Germline loops: CDR1 ENHRY, CDR2 SYGVKD.

This clonotype turned up a few times. The chain recombines TRBV7-2 with TRBJ1-2; the D is unclear. Germline V lookup: CDR1 SGHTA, CDR2 FQGNSA. Trimming left V 5 bases short and J 3 bases short, with 13 bases between. The CDR3 runs 14 residues. CDR3 DNA sequence: TGTGCCAGCAGCCTCCTCACCACGGACTATGGCTACACCTTC. Encoded protein: CASSLLTTDYGYTF. The whole variable domain, filled in from reference TRBV7-2 and TRBJ1-2, reads GAGVSQSPSNKVTEKGKDVELRCDPISGHTALYWYRQSLGQGLEFLIYFQGNSAPDKSGLPSDRFSAERTGGSVSTLTIQRTQQEDSAVYLCASSLLTTDYGYTFGSGTRLTVV.

This clonotype was seen a single time. The chain links TRBV15 to TRBJ2-3; TRBD2 aligns across 7 bases. Germline CDR1 reads LNHNV; CDR2 reads YYDKDF (reference sequence). This CDR3 spans 16 amino acids. Trimming took 2 bases from V and 4 from J; bases not matched to a gene: 9. The CDR3, as DNA: TGTGCCACCAGCAGACATAGTGGGGGGGTCGCAGATACGCAGTATTTT. Translated: CATSRHSGGVADTQYF.

V and J are TRBV20-1 and TRBJ2-7; 9 nucleotides line up with TRBD2. The CDR3 spans 12 residues. Germline loops: CDR1 DFQATT, CDR2 SNEGSKA (reference sequence). V lost 3 bases and J lost 9; bases outside the gene matches: 6. The CDR3 DNA reads as TGCAGTGCTAGGACTAGCGGACTATCGCAGTACTTC. It specifies CSARTSGLSQYF.

The chain recombines TRBV5-1 with TRBJ1-1; possible D gene TRBD1, 5 bases. The CDR3 length is 14 residues. CDR1 is SGHRS, CDR2 YFSETQ, per germline. Trimming left V 0 bases short and J 5 bases short, with 11 bases between. CDR3 loop: CASSLGRERTEAFF. The CDR3 nucleotides read TGCGCCAGCAGCTTGGGCAGGGAGAGGACTGAAGCTTTCTTT.

CDR3 DNA: TGTGCCAGCAGGCCTAGGATTAGGACAGGCGCCTACAATGAGCAGTTCTTC. This gives the protein CASRPRIRTGAYNEQFF. V and J are TRBV12-3 or TRBV12-4 and TRBJ2-1, with 7 bases lining up with TRBD1. The CDR3 has 17 residues. The trim removed 6 bases at V and 2 bases at J, leaving 13 bases unmatched.

V is TRBV5-1 and J is TRBJ1-2; D not certain. Germline values: CDR1 SGHRS, CDR2 YFSETQ. This CDR3 spans 13 amino acids. Deletions cut 1 base from V and 8 bases from J, with 12 bases between. The CDR3: CASSLMTGVGYTF. CDR3 nucleotide sequence: TGCGCCAGCAGCTTGATGACGGGAGTAGGCTACACCTTC.

This rearrangement joins TRBV5-5 to TRBJ1-1, with D tentatively TRBD1 (5 bases). CDR1 is SGHKS, CDR2 YYEKEE, per germline (reference sequence). The V end lost 4 bases, the J end lost 1 base, and 17 bases lay between the germline ends. CDR3 size: 16 residues. CDR3 in amino acids: CASSIAGNVPNTEAFF. CDR3 DNA: TGTGCCAGCAGCATAGCAGGGAATGTCCCGAACACTGAAGCTTTCTTT.

In this sample, this clonotype turned up a few times. This chain joins TRBV25-1 and TRBJ2-1; D is possibly TRBD2 (6 bases). The CDR3 is 14 residues long. The V gene lost 7 bases and the J gene lost 5 bases, with 15 bases spanning the gap. The germline V gene encodes CDR1 MGHDK and CDR2 SYGVNS. CDR3 amino acids: CASNWGESDNEQFF. The CDR3 nucleotides read TGTGCCAGCAATTGGGGGGAGTCCGACAATGAGCAGTTCTTC.

This clonotype has ten or more counts. CDR3 DNA: TGCAGCGTTTTACCGGGTACGCCGACTAGCGGGATTTCCTACGAGCAGTACTTC. This translates into CSVLPGTPTSGISYEQYF. V usage is TRBV29-1 and J usage is TRBJ2-7, with 11 bases matching TRBD2. The ends lost 5 bases at V and 1 base at J; junction bases unmatched: 16. CDR3 length: 18 residues. Germline V lookup: CDR1 SQVTM, CDR2 ANQGSEA.

This clonotype was recorded a few times. The V call is TRBV6-5, the J call TRBJ2-3; 11 bases line up with TRBD1. The V and J ends lost 6 bases and 1 base, in that order; junction bases with no gene match: 6. Germline V CDR1 and CDR2: MNHEY, SVGAGI. This CDR3 is built from 16 residues. The CDR3 is CASSRTGGGGTDTQYF. The CDR3 DNA sequence: TGTGCCAGCAGCCGGACAGGGGGCGGGGGCACAGATACGCAGTATTTT.

The chain carries TRBV7-9 and TRBJ2-1, with 12 bases matching TRBD2. The J segment lost 7 bases and the V segment lost 4 bases, leaving 17 bases of the junction unmatched. The CDR3 loop spans 19 amino acids. Looked up from germline, CDR1 is SEHNR and CDR2 is FQNEAQ (reference sequence). CDR3 bases: TGTGCCAGCAGCTCCCCACAACCGCTGACTAGCGGGAGAAAGAATGAGCAGTTCTTC. This encodes CASSSPQPLTSGRKNEQFF.

This chain uses TRBV20-1 with TRBJ2-1; 8 nucleotides align to TRBD2. Germline-derived CDR1 and CDR2 are DFQATT and SNEGSKA (reference sequence). The CDR3 covers 17 residues. Trimming at V came to 3 bases and at J to 3 bases, leaving 13 bases not matched to a gene. The DNA of the CDR3 is TGCAGTGCTAGTGAAGTTACCCCGGGACTAGGCTACAATGAGCAGTTCTTC. It encodes CSASEVTPGLGYNEQFF.

This clonotype was recorded a few times. The chain carries TRBV12-3 or TRBV12-4 and TRBJ2-1, with TRBD2 matching 12 bases. V gave up 2 bases and J gave up 9 bases; unmatched junction bases: 11. The CDR3 consists of 17 residues. The CDR3 reads CASSLNRLAGGAREQFF. As DNA, the CDR3 is TGTGCCAGCAGTTTAAATCGGCTAGCGGGAGGGGCGCGTGAGCAGTTCTTC.

This chain links TRBV27 with TRBJ1-2, with 7 bases fitting TRBD1. CDR3 length equals 19 residues. With 7 bases clipped from V and 0 bases from J, the junction kept 20 bases outside the gene matches. The germline V gene encodes CDR1 MNHEY and CDR2 SMNVEV (reference sequence). The CDR3 sequence: CASNPQEADRSSANYGYTF. CDR3 bases: TGTGCCAGCAACCCCCAGGAAGCGGACAGGAGTAGCGCTAACTATGGCTACACCTTC.

The chain joins TRBV20-1 to TRBJ1-5, with 10 positions matching TRBD1. The CDR3 is 14 residues long. From germline, CDR1 is DFQATT and CDR2 SNEGSKA (reference sequence). The trim removed 4 bases at V and 7 bases at J, leaving 7 bases unmatched. DNA for the CDR3: TGCAGTGCTACCCGACAGGGGGCGCGGCAGCCCCAGCATTTT. Translated, it gives CSATRQGARQPQHF.

This chain joins TRBV3-1 and TRBJ1-4; possible D gene TRBD1, 6 bases. V lost 5 bases and J 3 bases, leaving 13 bases between the germline ends. From germline, CDR1 is LGHDT and CDR2 YNNKEL (reference sequence). The CDR3 consists of 15 residues. As DNA, the CDR3 is TGTGCCAGCAGCAACGGGGGCGCGGCTAATGAAAAACTGTTTTTT. Amino acids: CASSNGGAANEKLFF.

The chain couples TRBV7-9 to TRBJ2-7; 9 nucleotides align to TRBD1. This CDR3 is built from 14 residues. CDR1 is SEHNR and CDR2 is FQNEAQ in the germline V gene (reference sequence). The J segment lost 4 bases and the V segment lost 3 bases, leaving 4 bases of the junction unmatched. CDR3 sequence (DNA): TGTGCCAGCAGCTTTGCTGGACAGGGGTACGAGCAGTACTTC. Translated, it gives CASSFAGQGYEQYF.

The chain links TRBV15 to TRBJ2-7, with TRBD2 as a possible D gene (6 bases). The closer fit of TRBJ2-5 to the DNA end suggests the J call may be wrong. The germline gives CDR1 LNHNV, CDR2 YYDKDF (reference sequence). The CDR3 is made up of 15 amino acids. The CDR3 region is CATSRVTGAGETQYF. The CDR3, as DNA: TGTGCCACCAGCAGGGTGACGGGAGCCGGAGAGACCCAGTACTTC.

The table lists this clonotype with a count of one. The rearrangement links TRBV28 to TRBJ1-5; D gene ambiguous. The germline CDR1 and CDR2 sequences are MDHEN and SYDVKM. V was shortened by 8 bases and J by 0 bases, with 5 bases between the two germline ends. The length of the CDR3 is 12 residues. CDR3 DNA sequence: TGTGCCAGCCATAATAGCAATCAGCCCCAGCATTTT. Residues: CASHNSNQPQHF.

The chain carries TRBV10-3 and TRBJ1-6, with a tentative D call TRBD1 (6 bases). V was pared by 0 bases and J by 8 bases, with 17 bases between. This CDR3 contains 17 residues. Germline V gene lookup returns CDR1 ENHRY and CDR2 SYGVKD. The CDR3 protein is CAISESKWGQVDSPLHF. The DNA of the CDR3 is TGTGCCATCAGTGAGTCGAAGTGGGGGCAGGTCGATTCACCCCTCCACTTT.

This clonotype has just a few counts. The chain uses TRBV7-9 and TRBJ2-1; the match to TRBD2 covers 9 bases. Germline trimming cut 6 bases from V and 3 bases from J; bases unmatched to any gene: 9. CDR1 and CDR2 (germline): SEHNR, FQNEAQ (reference sequence). There are 16 residues in the CDR3. CDR3 sequence: CASSSTSGKDYNEQFF. The CDR3 nucleotides read TGTGCCAGCAGTTCGACTAGCGGAAAGGACTACAATGAGCAGTTCTTC.

V and J are TRBV5-1 and TRBJ1-1; TRBD1 aligns across 12 bases. This CDR3 has 16 residues. CDR1 SGHRS and CDR2 YFSETQ come from the germline V gene. V trimming: 1 base; J trimming: 6 bases; junction bases outside the gene matches: 7. CDR3 coding DNA: TGCGCCAGCAGCTTGCGGGACAGGGGGCGCAAGGCTGAAGCTTTCTTT. Residues: CASSLRDRGRKAEAFF.

This chain connects TRBV12-3 or TRBV12-4 to TRBJ1-2, with TRBD1 identical over 9 bases. The CDR3 is 14 residues long. With V trimmed by 5 bases and J by 9 bases, 10 bases remained unmatched. The CDR3 region is CASSLTGQGGRYTF. CDR3 bases: TGTGCCAGCAGTCTTACGGGACAGGGAGGTCGCTACACCTTC.